The 31 T cell receptor beta chains in this list originate from one sample, sequenced in a study of technical replicates of blood from a handful of donors. The assay was immunoSEQ multiplex PCR, and TCRdb's table has in-frame clones only and misses some. The sample holds 80,000 to 90,000 clones, around 94% seen once. The sample consisted of T cells isolated from PBMCs. The receptor set was obtained from a human donor in good health.

V is TRBV28 and J is TRBJ2-1; D might be TRBD1 (6 bases). The CDR3 extends over 16 amino acids. V was cut by 2 bases and J by 5 bases, with 16 bases left in between. CDR1 and CDR2 from the germline V gene are MDHEN and SYDVKM. For the CDR3, the DNA is TGTGCCAGCAGTTTAGTCAGGGGCGGTAGCGACAATGAGCAGTTCTTC. Amino acid sequence: CASSLVRGGSDNEQFF.

The rearrangement links TRBV19 to TRBJ1-5; D not resolved. Germline V gene lookup returns CDR1 LNHDA and CDR2 SQIVND (reference sequence). Between the trimmed V and J ends, which lost 0 bases and 3 bases, there was a span of 15 bases. The CDR3 spans 17 residues. The CDR3 here is CASSIEVFTADNQPQHF. The CDR3 DNA is TGTGCCAGTAGTATAGAGGTTTTTACAGCAGACAATCAGCCCCAGCATTTT.

The genes are TRBV28 and TRBJ2-1, with unresolved D. The CDR3 is 11 amino acids. Germline V gives CDR1 MDHEN, CDR2 SYDVKM. V shed 2 bases and J shed 8 bases, with 4 bases lying between them. CDR3 bases: TGTGCCAGCAGTTTAGGAGATGAGCAGTTCTTC. Amino acids: CASSLGDEQFF. The full variable domain, rest sourced from reference TRBV28 and TRBJ2-1, is DVKVTQSSRYLVKRTGEKVFLECVQDMDHENMFWYRQDPGLGLRLIYFSYDVKMKEKGDIPEGYSVSREKKERFSLILESASTNQTSMYLCASSLGDEQFFGPGTRLTVL.

The J gene is TRBJ2-2, the V gene TRBV10-3; 8 bases agree with TRBD2. Germline V gives CDR1 ENHRY, CDR2 SYGVKD. This CDR3 has 14 amino acids. Trimming at V came to 9 bases and at J to 0 bases, leaving 3 bases not matched to a gene. The CDR3 loop is CAMLAGPNTGELFF. The CDR3 coding sequence is TGTGCCATGTTAGCGGGACCGAACACCGGGGAGCTGTTTTTT.

The CDR3 DNA reads TGCGCCAGCACCCGGCAGGGGGGAACCGGGGAGCTGTTTTTT. Protein sequence: CASTRQGGTGELFF. The chain couples TRBV5-1 to TRBJ2-2, with a weak D call TRBD1 (7 bases). V was cut by 6 bases and J by 5 bases, with 14 bases left in between. CDR1 and CDR2 (germline): SGHRS, YFSETQ. The CDR3 covers 14 residues.

J is TRBJ1-1 and V is TRBV18; 12 bases match TRBD1. CDR1 is KGHSH and CDR2 is LQKENI in the germline V gene. With V trimmed by 3 bases and J by 5 bases, 7 bases remained unmatched. The CDR3 has 16 residues. CDR3: CASSPGTGGAGTEAFF. The CDR3 DNA reads TGTGCCAGCTCACCCGGGACAGGGGGCGCGGGTACTGAAGCTTTCTTT.

The chain recombines TRBV6-1 with TRBJ1-6, with D tentatively TRBD1 (5 bases). From germline, CDR1 is MNHNS and CDR2 SASEGT. The CDR3 contains 15 residues. Deletions cut 0 bases from V and 10 bases from J, with 13 bases between. The CDR3 region is CASSEAVGVWSPLHF. CDR3 DNA: TGTGCCAGCAGTGAAGCGGTAGGGGTTTGGTCACCCCTCCACTTT.

This clone has only a few counts. V usage is TRBV5-1 and J usage is TRBJ1-5; 7 nucleotides line up with TRBD1. CDR1 is SGHRS and CDR2 is YFSETQ in the germline V gene. V trimming: 0 bases; J trimming: 5 bases; junction bases outside the gene matches: 2. The CDR3 extends over 14 amino acids. The DNA of the CDR3 is TGCGCCAGCAGCTTGGCAACAGGGGATCAGCCCCAGCATTTT. This gives the protein CASSLATGDQPQHF.

The chain couples TRBV7-9 to TRBJ2-7; D ambiguous. Per the germline V gene, CDR1 is SEHNR and CDR2 is FQNEAQ (reference sequence). The CDR3 consists of 14 residues. Trimming pared 1 base from V and 6 bases from J, leaving 13 bases between. The CDR3 loop is CASSLVALGPEQYF. The CDR3 DNA reads as TGTGCCAGCAGCTTAGTCGCTCTGGGCCCCGAGCAGTACTTC.

This chain joins TRBV4-1 and TRBJ1-1, with TRBD1 matching over 10 bases. J was trimmed by 1 base and V by 2 bases; bases with no gene match: 10. The CDR3 contains 18 residues. Germline CDR1 and CDR2: MGHRA and YSYEKL. This chain's CDR3 is CASSQNTGTGDENTEAFF. The DNA for the CDR3 is TGCGCCAGCAGCCAAAATACCGGGACAGGGGACGAGAACACTGAAGCTTTCTTT.

The V and J genes are TRBV28 and TRBJ2-2; a weak D match, TRBD2 (6 bases). Between the trimmed V and J ends, which lost 6 bases and 1 base, there was a span of 12 bases. The CDR3 extends over 15 amino acids. Germline V CDR1 and CDR2: MDHEN, SYDVKM. In DNA form, the CDR3 reads TGTGCCAGCAGATGGACTACAATGAACACCGGGGAGCTGTTTTTT. This translates into CASRWTTMNTGELFF.

The chain has TRBV6-5 and TRBJ1-1, with TRBD1 identical over 8 bases. Germline-derived CDR1 and CDR2 are MNHEY and SVGAGI. V shed 6 bases, J shed 3 bases, and the junction held 9 bases outside the gene matches. CDR3 size: 15 residues. The CDR3 sequence is CASRYAGGMDTEAFF. CDR3 sequence (DNA): TGTGCCAGCAGATACGCAGGGGGCATGGACACTGAAGCTTTCTTT.

The chain links TRBV7-9 to TRBJ1-1, with D possibly TRBD1 on 5 matching bases. The CDR3 covers 15 residues. CDR1 is SEHNR, CDR2 FQNEAQ, per germline (reference sequence). Trimming removed 0 bases from V and 3 bases from J, with 11 bases in between. The CDR3 protein is CASSLAQGDHTEAFF. For the CDR3, the DNA is TGTGCCAGCAGCTTAGCTCAGGGCGACCACACTGAAGCTTTCTTT.

The gene calls are TRBV5-4 and TRBJ1-6, with TRBD1 as a possible D gene (5 bases). Germline CDR1 is SGHNT and CDR2 is YYREEE (reference sequence). This CDR3 has 15 amino acids. Trimming left V 2 bases short and J 5 bases short, with 11 bases between. The CDR3 loop is CASSFRGGDNSPLHF. CDR3 coding DNA: TGTGCCAGCAGCTTTAGGGGAGGAGATAATTCACCCCTCCACTTT.

The chain joins TRBV6-5 to TRBJ2-3, with D perhaps matching TRBD1 (6 bases). This CDR3 has 15 amino acids. CDR1 is MNHEY and CDR2 is SVGAGI in the germline V gene. Trimming took 3 bases from V and 2 from J, leaving 12 bases between them. CDR3 protein: CASSYSGQSTDTQYF. Written as DNA, the CDR3 is TGTGCCAGCAGTTATTCAGGACAGTCCACAGATACGCAGTATTTT.

The count of this clone is one. V is TRBV19 and J is TRBJ2-1; the match to TRBD1 covers 9 bases. J gave up 3 bases and V 4 bases, and 7 bases lay outside the gene matches. CDR1 is LNHDA, CDR2 SQIVND, per germline (reference sequence). CDR3 length equals 16 residues. The CDR3 reads CASSRGTGMSYNEQFF. CDR3 bases: TGTGCCAGTAGTAGGGGGACAGGGATGAGCTACAATGAGCAGTTCTTC.

The chain combines TRBV25-1 with TRBJ2-7, with 7 bases that match TRBD1. Germline V gene lookup returns CDR1 MGHDK and CDR2 SYGVNS. This CDR3 is built from 16 residues. Germline trimming cut 4 bases from V and 3 bases from J; bases unmatched to any gene: 12. The CDR3 spells CASSVRSGAGGYEQYF. In nucleotides, the CDR3 is TGTGCCAGCAGTGTAAGATCTGGGGCAGGGGGCTACGAGCAGTACTTC.

The chain combines TRBV6-1 with TRBJ1-6; D remains ambiguous. This CDR3 comprises 13 residues. Per the germline V gene, CDR1 is MNHNS and CDR2 is SASEGT. Trimming stripped 6 bases from V and 8 bases from J, with 11 bases between. CDR3 loop: CASSVLRDSPLHF. CDR3 sequence (DNA): TGTGCCAGCAGCGTTCTTAGAGATTCACCCCTCCACTTT.

The rearrangement uses TRBV7-9 and TRBJ2-1, with 9 bases matching TRBD2. With 8 bases clipped from V and 13 bases from J, the junction kept 21 bases outside the gene matches. CDR1 and CDR2 from the germline V gene are SEHNR and FQNEAQ (reference sequence). The CDR3 has 16 residues. DNA of the CDR3: TGTGCCAGCCTTCCGCTCGATGCTAGCGGGGCCCACAGCCAGTTCTTC. Translation: CASLPLDASGAHSQFF.

J is TRBJ1-1 and V is TRBV7-9; no firm D call. V was trimmed by 2 bases and J by 1 base, leaving 8 bases between them. Germline V lookup: CDR1 SEHNR, CDR2 FQNEAQ (reference sequence). The CDR3 consists of 14 residues. The CDR3 is CASSLHQENTEAFF. CDR3 DNA sequence: TGTGCCAGCAGCTTACACCAGGAGAACACTGAAGCTTTCTTT. Based on the CDR3 plus reference TRBV7-9 and TRBJ1-1, the full variable domain is DTGVSQNPRHKITKRGQNVTFRCDPISEHNRLYWYRQTLGQGPEFLTYFQNEAQLEKSRLLSDRFSAERPKGSFSTLEIQRTEQGDSAMYLCASSLHQENTEAFFGQGTRLTVV.

The rearrangement uses TRBV9 and TRBJ2-2; 10 bases line up with TRBD2. Unmatched junction bases numbered 9, after V lost 0 bases and J lost 7 bases. Germline V gene data show CDR1 as SGDLS and CDR2 as YYNGEE. This CDR3 is 17 amino acids long. The CDR3 reads CASSVGLAGLMGGELFF. The CDR3 coding sequence is TGTGCCAGCAGCGTAGGACTAGCGGGCTTAATGGGCGGGGAGCTGTTTTTT. The full variable domain, in which reference TRBV9 and TRBJ2-2 provide the parts outside the CDR3, is DSGVTQTPKHLITATGQRVTLRCSPRSGDLSVYWYQQSLDQGLQFLIQYYNGEERAKGNILERFSAQQFPDLHSELNLSSLELGDSALYFCASSVGLAGLMGGELFFGEGSRLTVL.

The chain recombines TRBV27 with TRBJ1-2, with TRBD1 identical over 9 bases. This CDR3 has 13 amino acids. Per the germline V gene, CDR1 is MNHEY and CDR2 is SMNVEV (reference sequence). After removal of 5 bases from V and 5 bases from J, the junction contained 3 bases not matched to a gene. The CDR3 sequence is CASSPGTGYGYTF. The CDR3 nucleotides read TGTGCCAGCAGTCCCGGGACAGGGTATGGCTACACCTTC.

CDR3: CSVQLAGARQETQYF. The CDR3 bases are TGCAGCGTCCAACTAGCGGGGGCCCGCCAAGAGACCCAGTACTTC. This sequence joins TRBV29-1 and TRBJ2-5; TRBD2 matches at 11 bases. CDR3 size: 15 residues. Trimming took 6 bases from V and 1 from J; bases not matched to a gene: 7. CDR1 is SQVTM and CDR2 is ANQGSEA in the germline V gene.

The J gene is TRBJ2-2, the V gene TRBV6-4; 9 bases fit TRBD1. V dropped 0 bases and J dropped 4; count of bases not matched to a gene: 0. The CDR3 length is 15 residues. Germline V gives CDR1 MRHNA, CDR2 SNTAGT. The CDR3 loop reads CASSDSTGGTGELFF. CDR3 DNA sequence: TGTGCCAGCAGTGACTCGACAGGGGGCACCGGGGAGCTGTTTTTT.

This chain uses TRBV30 with TRBJ1-3; D remains ambiguous. The germline gives CDR1 GTSNPN, CDR2 SVGIG (reference sequence). V lost 6 bases to trimming and J lost 9 bases, with 12 bases between them. This CDR3 has 11 residues. CDR3 loop: CACHLGGTIYF. The CDR3 DNA sequence: TGTGCCTGCCATCTAGGAGGCACCATATATTTT.

This chain connects TRBV30 to TRBJ1-6, with TRBD1 as a possible D gene (5 bases). CDR1 and CDR2 (germline): GTSNPN, SVGIG (reference sequence). The germline V and J ends were trimmed by 4 bases and 8 bases, with 12 bases remaining between them. The CDR3 runs to 13 residues. CDR3 in amino acids: CAWTRDFDSPLHF. The CDR3 DNA sequence: TGTGCCTGGACTCGGGACTTCGATTCACCCCTCCACTTT.

V gene TRBV21-1 combines with J gene TRBJ2-1; the listed D gene, TRBD2, was not tested against the DNA. TRBV21-1 is a listed pseudogene. The CDR3 has 17 amino acids. The CDR3 here is CASSTRTSGASYNEQFF. CDR3 DNA sequence: TGTGCCAGCAGCACCCGGACTAGCGGGGCTTCCTACAATGAGCAGTTCTTC.

This clone has just one count. V gene TRBV6-1 combines with J gene TRBJ2-7; no clear D gene. V shed 0 bases and J shed 0 bases, with 12 bases lying between them. This CDR3 contains 16 residues. Germline V CDR1 and CDR2: MNHNS, SASEGT. The CDR3 region is CASSEASRRSSYEQYF. CDR3 DNA sequence: TGTGCCAGCAGTGAAGCGAGTCGGCGGAGCTCCTACGAGCAGTACTTC.

The chain carries TRBV5-4 and TRBJ2-7; perhaps TRBD1 as D (6 bases). The CDR3 is 14 residues long. The germline V and J ends were trimmed by 3 bases and 2 bases, with 12 bases remaining between them. The germline gives CDR1 SGHNT, CDR2 YYREEE (reference sequence). The CDR3 bases are TGTGCCAGCAGCTCCCAGGGGAATACCTACGAGCAGTACTTC. It translates to CASSSQGNTYEQYF.

The chain's CDR3 is CASSRGGTEAFF. The CDR3 nucleotides are TGTGCCAGCAGCCGAGGGGGCACTGAAGCTTTCTTT. The gene calls are TRBV7-9 and TRBJ1-1; a possible D gene is TRBD1 (6 bases). The CDR3 runs 12 residues. Trimming shortened V by 5 bases and J by 4 bases, and 8 bases separated the two germline ends. Germline V CDR1 and CDR2: SEHNR, FQNEAQ (reference sequence). The full variable domain, rest sourced from reference TRBV7-9 and TRBJ1-1, is DTGVSQNPRHKITKRGQNVTFRCDPISEHNRLYWYRQTLGQGPEFLTYFQNEAQLEKSRLLSDRFSAERPKGSFSTLEIQRTEQGDSAMYLCASSRGGTEAFFGQGTRLTVV.

This chain joins TRBV18 and TRBJ2-7; 10 nucleotides line up with TRBD1. The germline CDR1 and CDR2 sequences are KGHSH and LQKENI. The CDR3 totals 15 residues. Germline trimming cut 4 bases from V and 1 base from J; bases unmatched to any gene: 4. This chain's CDR3 is CASSQGQGGSYEQYF. The CDR3 coding sequence is TGTGCCAGCTCACAAGGACAGGGGGGATCCTACGAGCAGTACTTC.